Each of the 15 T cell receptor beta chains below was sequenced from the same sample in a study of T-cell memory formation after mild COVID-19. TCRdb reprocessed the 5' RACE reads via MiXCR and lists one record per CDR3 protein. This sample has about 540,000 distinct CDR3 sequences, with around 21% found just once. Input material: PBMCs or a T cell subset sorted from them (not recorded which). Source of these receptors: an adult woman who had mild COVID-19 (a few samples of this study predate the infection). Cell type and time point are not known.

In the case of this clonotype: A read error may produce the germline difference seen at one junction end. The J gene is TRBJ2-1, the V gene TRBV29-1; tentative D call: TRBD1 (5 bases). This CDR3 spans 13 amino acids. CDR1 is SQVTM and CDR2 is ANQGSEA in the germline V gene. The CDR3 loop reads CSVEGWADNEQFF. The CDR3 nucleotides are TGCAGCGTTGAAGGGTGGGCGGACAACGAGCAGTTCTTC.

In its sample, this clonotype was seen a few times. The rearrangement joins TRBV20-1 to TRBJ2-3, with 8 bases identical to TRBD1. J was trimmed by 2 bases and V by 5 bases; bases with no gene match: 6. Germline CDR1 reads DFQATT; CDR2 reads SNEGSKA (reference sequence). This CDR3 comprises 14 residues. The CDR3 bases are TGCAGTGCTGCCGGACAGGGTGACACAGATACGCAGTATTTT. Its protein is CSAAGQGDTDTQYF.

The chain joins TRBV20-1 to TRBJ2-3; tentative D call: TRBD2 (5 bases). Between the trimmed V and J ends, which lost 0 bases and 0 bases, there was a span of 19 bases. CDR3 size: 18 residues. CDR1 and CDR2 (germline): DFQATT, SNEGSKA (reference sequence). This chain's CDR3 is CSARDGWRSGISTDTQYF. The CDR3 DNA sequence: TGCAGTGCTAGAGACGGGTGGAGGAGCGGCATCAGCACAGATACGCAGTATTTT.

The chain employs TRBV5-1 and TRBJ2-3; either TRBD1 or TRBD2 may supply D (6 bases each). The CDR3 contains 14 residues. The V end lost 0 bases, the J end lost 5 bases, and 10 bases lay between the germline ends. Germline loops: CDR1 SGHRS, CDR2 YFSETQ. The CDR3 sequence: CASSLEGGGDTQYF. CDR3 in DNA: TGCGCCAGCAGCTTGGAGGGGGGCGGAGATACGCAGTATTTT.

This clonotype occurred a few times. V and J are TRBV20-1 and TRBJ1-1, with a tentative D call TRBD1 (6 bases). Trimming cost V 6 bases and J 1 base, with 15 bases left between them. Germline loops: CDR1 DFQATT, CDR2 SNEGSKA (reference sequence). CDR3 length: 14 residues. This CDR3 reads CSAAARGGNTEAFF. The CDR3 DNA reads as TGCAGTGCGGCGGCCAGGGGAGGGAACACTGAAGCTTTCTTT.

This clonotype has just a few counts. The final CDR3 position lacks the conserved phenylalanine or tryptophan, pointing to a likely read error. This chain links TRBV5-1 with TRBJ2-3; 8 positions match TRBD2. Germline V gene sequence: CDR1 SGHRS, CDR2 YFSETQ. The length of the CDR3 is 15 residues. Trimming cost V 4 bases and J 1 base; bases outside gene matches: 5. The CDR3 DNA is TGCGCCAGCAGCCCTCGAGCGGGGGGCACAGATACGCAGTATTCT. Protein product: CASSPRAGGTDTQYS.

The CDR3 spells CASSMVEGGAGELFF. For the CDR3, the DNA is TGTGCCAGTAGTATGGTGGAGGGAGGAGCCGGGGAGCTGTTTTTT. The chain uses TRBV19 and TRBJ2-2, with a weak D call TRBD2 (6 bases). Germline CDR1 and CDR2: LNHDA and SQIVND (reference sequence). This CDR3 region has 15 residues. Trimming shortened V by 3 bases and J by 6 bases, and 14 bases separated the two germline ends.

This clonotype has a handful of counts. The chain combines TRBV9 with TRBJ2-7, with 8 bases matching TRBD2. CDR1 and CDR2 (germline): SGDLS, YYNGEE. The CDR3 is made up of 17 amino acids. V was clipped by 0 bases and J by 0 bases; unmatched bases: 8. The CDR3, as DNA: TGTGCCAGCAGCGTAGCTACTGGTAGCGGGGTCTCCTACGAGCAGTACTTC. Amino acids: CASSVATGSGVSYEQYF. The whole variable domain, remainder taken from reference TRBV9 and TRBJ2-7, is DSGVTQTPKHLITATGQRVTLRCSPRSGDLSVYWYQQSLDQGLQFLIQYYNGEERAKGNILERFSAQQFPDLHSELNLSSLELGDSALYFCASSVATGSGVSYEQYFGPGTRLTVT.

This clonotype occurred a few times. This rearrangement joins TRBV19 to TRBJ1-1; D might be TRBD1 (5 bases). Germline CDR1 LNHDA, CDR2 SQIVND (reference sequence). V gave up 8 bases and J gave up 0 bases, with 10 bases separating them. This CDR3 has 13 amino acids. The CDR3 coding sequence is TGTGCCAGTTCGGGGGAAATGAACACTGAAGCTTTCTTT. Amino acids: CASSGEMNTEAFF. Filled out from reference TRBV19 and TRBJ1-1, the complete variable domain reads DGGITQSPKYLFRKEGQNVTLSCEQNLNHDAMYWYRQDPGQGLRLIYYSQIVNDFQKGDIAEGYSVSREKKESFPLTVTSAQKNPTAFYLCASSGEMNTEAFFGQGTRLTVV.

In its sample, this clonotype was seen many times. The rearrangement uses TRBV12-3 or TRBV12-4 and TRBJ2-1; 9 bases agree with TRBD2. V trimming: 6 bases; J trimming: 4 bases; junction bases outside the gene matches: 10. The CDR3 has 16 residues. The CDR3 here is CASSQTKTSGYNEQFF. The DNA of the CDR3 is TGTGCCAGCAGCCAGACCAAGACTAGCGGTTACAATGAGCAGTTCTTC.

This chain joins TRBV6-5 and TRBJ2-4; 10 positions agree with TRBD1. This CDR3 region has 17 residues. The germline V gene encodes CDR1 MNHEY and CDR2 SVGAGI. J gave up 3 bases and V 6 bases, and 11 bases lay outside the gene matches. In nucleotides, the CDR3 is TGTGCCAGCAGCCCCGCCACGACAGGGGGCGGCAAAAACATTCAGTACTTC. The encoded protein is CASSPATTGGGKNIQYF.

CDR3 region: CASSTFGAGVENEQFF. The CDR3 region has the DNA TGTGCCAGTAGTACATTCGGAGCGGGAGTGGAGAATGAGCAGTTCTTC. The rearrangement uses TRBV19 and TRBJ2-1; TRBD2 matches at 8 bases. After removal of 4 bases from V and 7 bases from J, the junction contained 12 bases not matched to a gene. The CDR3 totals 16 residues. Germline V gives CDR1 LNHDA, CDR2 SQIVND (reference sequence).

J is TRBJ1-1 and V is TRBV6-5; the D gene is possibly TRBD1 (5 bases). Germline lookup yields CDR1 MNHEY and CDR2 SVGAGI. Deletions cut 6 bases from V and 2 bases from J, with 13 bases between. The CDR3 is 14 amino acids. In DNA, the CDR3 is TGTGCCAGCAGGCTCCGGGACGGAAACACTGAAGCTTTCTTT. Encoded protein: CASRLRDGNTEAFF.

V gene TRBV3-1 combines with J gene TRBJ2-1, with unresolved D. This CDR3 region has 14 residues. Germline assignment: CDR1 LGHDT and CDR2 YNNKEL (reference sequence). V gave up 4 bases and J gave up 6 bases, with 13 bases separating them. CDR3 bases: TGTGCCAGCAGCCCCCGGCTAGATCGCAATGAGCAGTTCTTC. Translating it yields CASSPRLDRNEQFF.

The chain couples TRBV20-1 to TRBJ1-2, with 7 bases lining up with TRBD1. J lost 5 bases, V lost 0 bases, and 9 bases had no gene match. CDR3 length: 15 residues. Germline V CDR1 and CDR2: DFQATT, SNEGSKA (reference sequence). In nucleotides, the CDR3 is TGCAGTGCTAGAGATCTAAGGGGGCTCGGTTATGGCTACACCTTC. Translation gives CSARDLRGLGYGYTF.